Shown below are 11 T cell receptor beta chains from a single sample sequenced in a study of shared clonotypes between healthy human individuals. Assay used: immunoSEQ multiplex PCR; TCRdb lists only in-frame clones, some missing. The sample carries roughly 1.5 million clones, around 98% recorded once. The sequenced material came from naive CD4+ T cells sorted from blood. As for subset: CD45RA+ positively selected. The receptors here all came from a man younger than 45 in good health.

This clone has just one count. The chain links TRBV10-3 to TRBJ2-1; D remains ambiguous. The CDR3 is 15 amino acids. Trimming took 2 bases from V and 1 from J, leaving 9 bases between them. CDR1 is ENHRY and CDR2 is SYGVKD in the germline V gene. The CDR3 loop is CAISEAAVSYNEQFF. The CDR3 DNA reads as TGTGCCATCAGTGAGGCGGCAGTTTCCTACAATGAGCAGTTCTTC.

This chain links TRBV29-1 with TRBJ2-5, with D tentatively TRBD2 (6 bases). CDR1 SQVTM and CDR2 ANQGSEA come from the germline V gene. The CDR3 is made up of 9 amino acids. V was shortened by 6 bases and J by 13 bases, with 12 bases between the two germline ends. In nucleotides, the CDR3 is TGCAGCGTCGGGACTCCGTCGTACTTC. Amino acid sequence: CSVGTPSYF.

This rearrangement joins TRBV27 to TRBJ2-7; 13 nucleotides line up with TRBD2. V lost 1 base to trimming and J lost 3 bases; unmatched junction nucleotides: 12. The germline V gene encodes CDR1 MNHEY and CDR2 SMNVEV (reference sequence). The CDR3 is 19 amino acids. The CDR3 region has the DNA TGTGCCAGCAGTTTATGGGGGACTAGCGGGGCCTCCTTCCTCTACGAGCAGTACTTC. Translating gives CASSLWGTSGASFLYEQYF.

CDR3 region: CASSIQGTGHTDTQYF. In nucleotides, the CDR3 is TGTGCCAGCAGCATCCAGGGGACAGGGCACACAGATACGCAGTATTTT. J is TRBJ2-3 and V is TRBV28; 9 positions agree with TRBD1. The germline V gene has CDR1 MDHEN and CDR2 SYDVKM. CDR3 size: 16 residues. V lost 6 bases to trimming and J lost 2 bases; unmatched junction nucleotides: 9.

This clone was detected only once. The gene calls are TRBV10-3 and TRBJ2-2; TRBD2 aligns across 7 bases. The CDR3 is 15 residues long. Germline CDR1 is ENHRY and CDR2 is SYGVKD. V lost 4 bases and J lost 4; bases outside the gene matches: 6. The CDR3 sequence is CAISGLASGTGELFF. CDR3 nucleotides: TGTGCCATCAGTGGCCTCGCTAGCGGCACCGGGGAGCTGTTTTTT.

The chain has TRBV14 and TRBJ2-7; 8 bases agree with TRBD2. The CDR3 runs to 14 residues. The germline CDR1 and CDR2 sequences are SGHDN and FVKESK. J was trimmed by 4 bases and V by 4 bases; bases with no gene match: 6. CDR3 sequence reads: CASSPGRGRYEQYF. CDR3 sequence (DNA): TGTGCCAGCAGCCCCGGGAGGGGGAGGTACGAGCAGTACTTC.

The rearrangement joins TRBV4-1 to TRBJ2-2; weak D call: TRBD2 (6 bases). The V end lost 4 bases, the J end lost 5 bases, and 14 bases lay between the germline ends. CDR1 and CDR2 (germline): MGHRA, YSYEKL. The CDR3 extends over 15 amino acids. CDR3 residues: CASSPSGGRTGELFF. The CDR3, as DNA: TGCGCCAGCAGCCCCTCCGGGGGAAGGACCGGGGAGCTGTTTTTT.

The V gene is TRBV27, the J gene TRBJ2-7; 9 bases match TRBD2. The junction had 6 bases not matched to a gene; V was cut back by 1 base and J by 5 bases. CDR3 size: 15 residues. The V gene's germline CDR1 is MNHEY and CDR2 SMNVEV (reference sequence). CDR3 region: CASSLFLAGVHEQYF. Here the CDR3 DNA reads TGTGCCAGCAGTTTATTTTTAGCGGGAGTTCACGAGCAGTACTTC.

The V and J genes are TRBV19 and TRBJ2-7; TRBD2 matches 12 bases. Per germline, CDR1 LNHDA and CDR2 SQIVND (reference sequence). The CDR3 loop spans 16 amino acids. The V and J ends lost 2 bases and 3 bases, in that order; junction bases with no gene match: 5. The CDR3 loop is CASSILAGGTGYEQYF. The CDR3 bases are TGTGCCAGTAGTATACTAGCGGGAGGGACGGGCTACGAGCAGTACTTC.

V and J are TRBV7-2 and TRBJ1-3; D is possibly TRBD1 (5 bases). Germline loops: CDR1 SGHTA, CDR2 FQGNSA. The CDR3 spans 16 residues. Trimming left V 0 bases short and J 8 bases short, with 17 bases between. The DNA for the CDR3 is TGTGCCAGCAGCTTAGCCCAAGCGACAGTATGGGACACCATATATTTT. Its protein product is CASSLAQATVWDTIYF.

This sequence joins TRBV6-6 and TRBJ2-7; D unresolved. CDR1 MNHNY and CDR2 SVGAGI come from the germline V gene (reference sequence). The CDR3 has 11 residues. Trimming took 2 bases from V and 5 from J, leaving 4 bases between them. The CDR3 sequence is CASSYDNEQYF. The DNA of the CDR3 is TGTGCCAGCAGTTACGATAACGAGCAGTACTTC.